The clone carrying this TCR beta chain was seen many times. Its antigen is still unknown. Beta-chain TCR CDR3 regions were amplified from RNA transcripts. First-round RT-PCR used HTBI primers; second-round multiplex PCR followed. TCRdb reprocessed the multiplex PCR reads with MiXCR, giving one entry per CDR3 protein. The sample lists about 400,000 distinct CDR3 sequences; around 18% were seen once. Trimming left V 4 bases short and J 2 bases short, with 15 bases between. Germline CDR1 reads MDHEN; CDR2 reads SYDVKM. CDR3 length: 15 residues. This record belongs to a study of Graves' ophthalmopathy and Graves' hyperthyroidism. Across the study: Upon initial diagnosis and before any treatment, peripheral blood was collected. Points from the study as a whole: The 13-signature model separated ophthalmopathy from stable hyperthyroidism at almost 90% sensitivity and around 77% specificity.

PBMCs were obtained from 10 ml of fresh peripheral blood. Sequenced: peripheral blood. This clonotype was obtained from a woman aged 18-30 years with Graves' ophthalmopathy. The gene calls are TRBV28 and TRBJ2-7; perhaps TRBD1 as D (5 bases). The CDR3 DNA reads TGTGCCAGCAGTTGGGTAGGACAATTTGCCTACGAGCAGTACTTC. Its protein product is CASSWVGQFAYEQYF.